The 27 T cell receptor beta chains reported below all come from one sample, sequenced in a study of identical twins. TCRdb ran MiXCR on the 5' RACE reads and lists one entry per CDR3 protein. The top ten clones hold 1.5% to 2% of a sample with hundreds of thousands of distinct CDR3 sequences, 6.1% of them seen once. The sample comprised naive T cells sorted from blood. The receptors here all came from a man younger than 35 in good health.

This clonotype was counted many times. The chain links TRBV7-9 to TRBJ2-7; no clear D. Germline V gene data show CDR1 as SEHNR and CDR2 as FQNEAQ (reference sequence). Trimming took off 10 bases at V and 1 base at J, with 17 bases between the two ends. The CDR3 runs to 14 residues. The CDR3 region is CATSFTVNSYEQYF. Written as DNA, the CDR3 is TGTGCCACTTCCTTTACAGTAAATTCCTACGAGCAGTACTTC.

This clonotype was seen at least ten times. The V call is TRBV29-1, the J call TRBJ1-1; perhaps TRBD1 as D (6 bases). Germline values: CDR1 SQVTM, CDR2 ANQGSEA. This CDR3 comprises 14 residues. Trimming removed 3 bases from V and 0 bases from J, with 11 bases in between. CDR3 nucleotides: TGCAGCGTTGATCGACAGGTCTTGAACACTGAAGCTTTCTTT. It translates to CSVDRQVLNTEAFF.

This clonotype has only a few counts. The chain employs TRBV5-1 and TRBJ2-1, with TRBD2 matching over 8 bases. V lost 6 bases, J lost 0 bases, and 2 bases stayed unmatched. Germline V gene lookup returns CDR1 SGHRS and CDR2 YFSETQ. The length of the CDR3 is 14 residues. The DNA of the CDR3 is TGCGCCAGCACCCGGGAGGGCTCCTACAATGAGCAGTTCTTC. Its translation: CASTREGSYNEQFF.

There are a few counts of this clonotype. The chain is built from TRBV6-2 or TRBV6-3 and TRBJ2-7; TRBD1 might be the D (5 bases). V gave up 2 bases and J gave up 2 bases, with 10 bases separating them. The V gene's germline CDR1 is MNHEY and CDR2 SVGEGT. The CDR3 is made up of 14 amino acids. For the CDR3, the DNA is TGTGCCAGCAGTTACACGGACACTCCCTACGAGCAGTACTTC. Residues: CASSYTDTPYEQYF.

This clonotype occurred a few times. V gene TRBV27 combines with J gene TRBJ2-7, with no clear D. Germline assignment: CDR1 MNHEY and CDR2 SMNVEV (reference sequence). The CDR3 totals 14 residues. The V and J ends lost 3 bases and 0 bases respectively, with 9 bases between them. In DNA, the CDR3 is TGTGCCAGCAGTTTTACGGAGAACTCCTACGAGCAGTACTTC. Residues: CASSFTENSYEQYF.

The V and J genes are TRBV4-2 and TRBJ1-5, with D possibly being TRBD1 (5 bases). There are 17 residues in the CDR3. Germline V lookup: CDR1 LGHNA, CDR2 YNFKEQ. V lost 3 bases and J lost 0, with 15 bases in between. This CDR3 is CASSQEGLGDSNQPQHF. CDR3 nucleotides: TGTGCCAGCAGCCAGGAGGGACTGGGAGATAGCAATCAGCCCCAGCATTTT.

This clonotype showed up just a few times. CDR3 DNA: TGTGCCAGCAGGCCGAGCGGGAGCGGGAGTGAGCAGTTCTTC. Translation gives CASRPSGSGSEQFF. The chain combines TRBV7-9 with TRBJ2-1; 8 bases are shared with TRBD2. Germline-derived CDR1 and CDR2 are SEHNR and FQNEAQ (reference sequence). The CDR3 spans 14 residues. The J segment lost 9 bases and the V segment lost 6 bases, leaving 10 bases of the junction unmatched.

This clonotype has more than one count but fewer than ten. This chain links TRBV28 with TRBJ2-5; possible D gene TRBD1, 6 bases. V lost 6 bases, J lost 6 bases, and 11 bases lay in between. CDR3 size: 12 residues. Looked up from germline, CDR1 is MDHEN and CDR2 is SYDVKM. The chain's CDR3 is CASSEGVKTQYF. CDR3 nucleotides: TGTGCCAGCAGCGAGGGGGTGAAGACCCAGTACTTC.

This clonotype has a handful of counts. The rearrangement joins TRBV30 to TRBJ2-1; D not certain. The CDR3 has 12 residues. Germline loops: CDR1 GTSNPN, CDR2 SVGIG (reference sequence). Deletions cut 3 bases from V and 10 bases from J, with 13 bases between. The CDR3: CAWSVSRYEQFF. The CDR3 bases are TGTGCCTGGAGCGTAAGCAGGTACGAGCAGTTCTTC.

This clonotype was recorded a few times. This rearrangement joins TRBV20-1 to TRBJ2-7; D possibly matches TRBD1 or TRBD2 (5 bases each). Germline V gene lookup returns CDR1 DFQATT and CDR2 SNEGSKA (reference sequence). This CDR3 contains 12 residues. V was shortened by 0 bases and J by 6 bases, with 9 bases between the two germline ends. The CDR3 loop is CSARDRGTEQYV. The CDR3, as DNA: TGCAGTGCTAGAGATCGAGGGACCGAGCAGTACGTC.

CDR3 DNA: TGTGCCAGCAGACCCTCTAGCGGCGAGCAGTTCTTC. It yields the protein CASRPSSGEQFF. The gene calls are TRBV12-3 or TRBV12-4 and TRBJ2-1, with TRBD2 matching over 7 bases. With V trimmed by 6 bases and J by 10 bases, 6 bases remained unmatched. CDR3 length: 12 amino acids.

A few counts support this clonotype. V usage is TRBV14 and J usage is TRBJ2-7; D unclear. CDR1 and CDR2 (germline): SGHDN, FVKESK. This CDR3 has 14 residues. V dropped 4 bases and J dropped 3 bases, with 13 bases sitting between them. CDR3 in amino acids: CASSPDGRFYEQYV. The CDR3 region has the DNA TGTGCCAGCAGCCCTGATGGACGATTCTACGAGCAGTACGTC.

This clonotype has ten or more counts. The chain links TRBV9 to TRBJ2-5; 8 positions agree with TRBD1. Germline CDR1 SGDLS, CDR2 YYNGEE. J gave up 5 bases and V 4 bases, and 10 bases lay outside the gene matches. The CDR3 covers 15 residues. In DNA, the CDR3 is TGTGCCAGCAGCCTTGGACAGGGAGACTTTGAGACCCAGTACTTC. Translation gives CASSLGQGDFETQYF.

This clonotype was counted at least ten times. The chain employs TRBV12-3 or TRBV12-4 and TRBJ2-3; D may correspond to TRBD1 or TRBD2 (6 bases each). The CDR3 is made up of 15 amino acids. Trimming took off 6 bases at V and 6 bases at J, with 19 bases between the two ends. The DNA for the CDR3 is TGTGCCAGCAGCCCCGGGGGCTCGGGGCGGGATACGCAGTATTTT. The encoded protein is CASSPGGSGRDTQYF.

This clonotype has just a few counts. The CDR3 loop reads CASSPRSAPVDGYTF. The DNA for the CDR3 is TGCGCCAGCAGCCCTCGGTCAGCCCCTGTGGATGGCTACACCTTC. This chain joins TRBV5-1 and TRBJ1-2; D is unresolved. Trimming left V 4 bases short and J 6 bases short, with 19 bases between. Germline CDR1 SGHRS, CDR2 YFSETQ. The CDR3 runs 15 residues.

This clonotype occurred many times. This chain uses TRBV10-3 with TRBJ2-1; TRBD1 aligns across 9 bases. The CDR3 is made up of 16 amino acids. The ends lost 8 bases at V and 0 bases at J; junction bases unmatched: 8. Germline CDR1 and CDR2: ENHRY and SYGVKD. The chain's CDR3 is CAISDLDRGSYNEQFF. The CDR3, as DNA: TGTGCCATCTCGGATCTGGACAGGGGCTCCTACAATGAGCAGTTCTTC.

The table lists this clonotype with many counts. The chain carries TRBV12-3 or TRBV12-4 and TRBJ2-6; D uncertain. This CDR3 region has 15 residues. V was trimmed by 4 bases and J by 2 bases, leaving 9 bases between them. As DNA, the CDR3 is TGTGCCAGCAGTTCCGTGGGAACTGGGGCCAACGTCCTGACTTTC. This gives the protein CASSSVGTGANVLTF.

This clonotype appeared many times. V is TRBV10-3 and J is TRBJ1-5; possibly TRBD1 for D (5 bases). CDR1 and CDR2 from the germline V gene are ENHRY and SYGVKD. The V and J ends lost 11 bases and 0 bases respectively, with 11 bases between them. The CDR3 contains 13 residues. CDR3 in DNA: TGTGCCTCCAGGGTTAATAGCAATCAGCCCCAGCATTTT. Its translation: CASRVNSNQPQHF.

A note on this clonotype: The junction shows a germline mismatch at one end, possibly a read error. The chain links TRBV10-2 to TRBJ2-5; the match to TRBD2 covers 12 bases. This CDR3 has 15 residues. Germline CDR1 WSHSY, CDR2 SAAADI. The CDR3: CASSATSGRGETLYF. CDR3 DNA: TGCGCCAGCAGTGCGACTAGCGGGAGAGGAGAGACCCTGTACTTC.

At least ten counts were recorded for this clonotype. The chain carries TRBV12-3 or TRBV12-4 and TRBJ1-1; TRBD1 matches 7 bases. J gave up 0 bases and V 6 bases, and 4 bases lay outside the gene matches. CDR3 length: 14 amino acids. CDR3 amino acids: CASREGQLNTEAFF. CDR3 in DNA: TGTGCCAGCAGAGAGGGACAGCTGAACACTGAAGCTTTCTTT.

This clonotype was seen many times. V and J are TRBV29-1 and TRBJ1-1, with a tentative D call TRBD1 (6 bases). Germline CDR1 and CDR2: SQVTM and ANQGSEA. This CDR3 contains 14 residues. Trimming left V 2 bases short and J 0 bases short, with 10 bases between. CDR3: CSVEFGQLNTEAFF. In DNA form, the CDR3 reads TGCAGCGTTGAATTCGGACAGTTGAACACTGAAGCTTTCTTT.

This clonotype was seen a handful of times. V usage is TRBV24-1 and J usage is TRBJ2-1, with unresolved D. Germline lookup yields CDR1 KGHDR and CDR2 SFDVKD. Trimming stripped 5 bases from V and 12 bases from J, with 19 bases between. The CDR3 has 14 amino acids. The CDR3 sequence is CATSAPPVASGQFF. The CDR3, as DNA: TGTGCCACCAGTGCTCCGCCGGTCGCAAGTGGGCAGTTCTTC.

This clonotype was picked up many times. The genes are TRBV5-8 and TRBJ1-3; D might be TRBD1 (5 bases). Germline loops: CDR1 SGHTS, CDR2 YDEGEE. The CDR3 extends over 16 amino acids. V lost 2 bases and J 0 bases, leaving 12 bases between the germline ends. The CDR3 loop is CASSFLQESSGNTIYF. The CDR3 coding sequence is TGTGCCAGCAGCTTTCTACAGGAGAGCTCTGGAAACACCATATATTTT.

This clonotype came up a few times. This sequence joins TRBV6-2 or TRBV6-3 and TRBJ1-2; D is unclear. The germline CDR1 and CDR2 sequences are MNHEY and SVGEGT. This CDR3 spans 12 amino acids. V was cut by 7 bases and J by 4 bases, with 10 bases left in between. In DNA, the CDR3 is TGTGCCAGCACTGGGTCCTCCTATGGCTACACCTTC. Translated: CASTGSSYGYTF.

This clonotype was seen many times. The rearrangement joins TRBV9 to TRBJ1-1; tentatively, D is TRBD1 (6 bases). Germline V CDR1 and CDR2: SGDLS, YYNGEE. The ends were cut back, 4 bases at V and 7 bases at J, with 14 bases in the middle. CDR3 length equals 13 residues. CDR3 nucleotides: TGTGCCAGCAGCCCAGTCCGGGGGCTTGAAGCTTTCTTT. This encodes CASSPVRGLEAFF.

The chain carries TRBV9 and TRBJ2-3; D unresolved. The CDR3 extends over 13 amino acids. CDR1 is SGDLS, CDR2 YYNGEE, per germline. Trimming stripped 4 bases from V and 2 bases from J, with 8 bases between. This chain's CDR3 is CASSRSPTDTQYF. CDR3 in DNA: TGTGCCAGCAGCAGGAGCCCCACAGATACGCAGTATTTT. Full variable domain (rest looked up from reference TRBV9 and TRBJ2-3): DSGVTQTPKHLITATGQRVTLRCSPRSGDLSVYWYQQSLDQGLQFLIQYYNGEERAKGNILERFSAQQFPDLHSELNLSSLELGDSALYFCASSRSPTDTQYFGPGTRLTVL.

Ten or more counts support this clonotype. The chain uses TRBV7-9 and TRBJ2-6; D gene unclear. Trimming removed 0 bases from V and 0 bases from J, with 6 bases in between. Germline CDR1 and CDR2: SEHNR and FQNEAQ (reference sequence). The CDR3 is 16 amino acids. The CDR3 bases are TGTGCCAGCAGCTTAGCGGAGTCCTCTGGGGCCAACGTCCTGACTTTC. It is translated as CASSLAESSGANVLTF.